Listed here are 20 T cell receptor beta chains from one sample, sequenced in a study of shared T cell receptors in the human thymus. TCRdb's copy holds only in-frame clones and misses some; the assay was immunoSEQ multiplex PCR. The sample records 720,000 or so clones, 70% to 90% being singletons. These sequences were also reported in another study, on human thymus T cells.

Sequencing was carried out using thymocytes. The receptors were sampled from a girl under three years old with a congenital heart defect.

The chain joins TRBV6-5 to TRBJ2-6; the D is unclear. Trimming removed 11 bases from V and 2 bases from J, with 10 bases in between. The CDR3 consists of 13 residues. Germline CDR1 reads MNHEY; CDR2 reads SVGAGI. CDR3 bases: TGTGCCGGCGCCGCGGCTGGGGCCAACGTCCTGACTTTC. This translates into CAGAAAGANVLTF.

The chain has TRBV2 and TRBJ1-2, with a possible D match to TRBD1 (5 bases). Germline V gene data show CDR1 as SNHLY and CDR2 as FYNNEI. The ends were cut back, 5 bases at V and 2 bases at J, with 24 bases in the middle. CDR3 size: 18 residues. CDR3: CASSPPLGGAPQNYGYTF. CDR3 in DNA: TGTGCCAGCAGTCCTCCCCTGGGGGGAGCGCCCCAAAACTATGGCTACACCTTC.

The chain carries TRBV18 and TRBJ1-5; TRBD1 matches at 7 bases. This CDR3 is built from 16 residues. The V and J ends lost 2 bases and 5 bases, in that order; junction bases with no gene match: 9. Germline V gene lookup returns CDR1 KGHSH and CDR2 LQKENI. The CDR3, as DNA: TGTGCCAGCTCACCAGGCGACAGGGTACCTTATCAGCCCCAGCATTTT. This sequence encodes CASSPGDRVPYQPQHF. Combining the CDR3 with reference TRBV18 and TRBJ1-5 gives the whole variable domain NAGVMQNPRHLVRRRGQEARLRCSPMKGHSHVYWYRQLPEEGLKFMVYLQKENIIDESGMPKERFSAEFPKEGPSILRIQQVVRGDSAAYFCASSPGDRVPYQPQHFGDGTRLSIL.

This rearrangement joins TRBV6-6 to TRBJ1-2; D possibly corresponds to TRBD1 (5 bases). The CDR3 extends over 13 amino acids. The germline CDR1 and CDR2 sequences are MNHNY and SVGAGI (reference sequence). V shed 6 bases and J shed 4 bases, with 12 bases lying between them. CDR3 nucleotides: TGTGCCAGCAGGTGGCAGGGAGGCTATGGCTACACCTTC. Amino acids: CASRWQGGYGYTF.

The genes are TRBV11-2 and TRBJ2-2, with 8 bases matching TRBD1. Per the germline V gene, CDR1 is SGHAT and CDR2 is FQNNGV. This CDR3 is 15 amino acids long. The ends lost 5 bases at V and 4 bases at J; junction bases unmatched: 6. CDR3 residues: CASSMNRGVTGELFF. In DNA, the CDR3 is TGTGCCAGCAGCATGAACAGGGGGGTCACCGGGGAGCTGTTTTTT.

CDR3 loop: CSVSTGYYEQYF. CDR3 nucleotide sequence: TGCAGCGTTTCTACAGGGTACTACGAGCAGTACTTC. The chain employs TRBV29-1 and TRBJ2-7; D is perhaps TRBD1 (6 bases). Germline V lookup: CDR1 SQVTM, CDR2 ANQGSEA. V was clipped by 5 bases and J by 3 bases, with 11 bases between them. The CDR3 length is 12 residues.

CDR3 sequence (DNA): TGCGCCAGCAGCCATGCGACAGGACTCCTAAGGGCAGAGACCCAGTACTTC. This sequence encodes CASSHATGLLRAETQYF. The chain uses TRBV4-1 and TRBJ2-5, with D perhaps TRBD1 (6 bases). The CDR3 is 17 residues long. Germline V CDR1 and CDR2: MGHRA, YSYEKL. The germline V and J ends were trimmed by 3 bases and 4 bases, with 21 bases remaining between them.

The chain links TRBV5-6 to TRBJ1-1, with 7 positions matching TRBD1. The CDR3 has 15 residues. V lost 1 base, J lost 5 bases, and 8 bases stayed unmatched. Germline loops: CDR1 SGHDT, CDR2 YYEEEE. CDR3 region: CASSLPGTERTEAFF. The DNA of the CDR3 is TGTGCCAGCAGCTTGCCCGGGACAGAGCGGACTGAAGCTTTCTTT. The full variable domain, its missing parts supplied by reference TRBV5-6 and TRBJ1-1, is DAGVTQSPTHLIKTRGQQVTLRCSPKSGHDTVSWYQQALGQGPQFIFQYYEEEERQRGNFPDRFSGHQFPNYSSELNVNALLLGDSALYLCASSLPGTERTEAFFGQGTRLTVV.

The chain links TRBV9 to TRBJ2-1, with 8 bases fitting TRBD2. The CDR3 totals 18 residues. Germline loops: CDR1 SGDLS, CDR2 YYNGEE. The V and J ends lost 0 bases and 5 bases, in that order; junction bases with no gene match: 13. The CDR3 bases are TGTGCCAGCAGCGTAGCTGATAGGGAGCGGGGGAAAAACAATGAGCAGTTCTTC. Translated, it gives CASSVADRERGKNNEQFF. The full variable domain, completed using reference TRBV9 and TRBJ2-1, is DSGVTQTPKHLITATGQRVTLRCSPRSGDLSVYWYQQSLDQGLQFLIQYYNGEERAKGNILERFSAQQFPDLHSELNLSSLELGDSALYFCASSVADRERGKNNEQFFGPGTRLTVL.

The chain couples TRBV5-1 to TRBJ1-2, with 8 bases that match TRBD1. The length of the CDR3 is 12 residues. The V and J ends lost 0 bases and 10 bases, in that order; junction bases with no gene match: 2. Germline V gene sequence: CDR1 SGHRS, CDR2 YFSETQ. This CDR3 reads CASSLGDRLYTF. Here the CDR3 DNA reads TGCGCCAGCAGCTTGGGGGACAGGCTCTACACCTTC.

V is TRBV5-1 and J is TRBJ1-2, with 7 bases fitting TRBD1. This CDR3 has 16 amino acids. The V and J ends lost 3 bases and 6 bases, in that order; junction bases with no gene match: 14. Germline V CDR1 and CDR2: SGHRS, YFSETQ. CDR3 nucleotide sequence: TGCGCCAGCAGCTCTTACAGGGGTCATTTCCCCCATGGCTACACCTTC. As protein: CASSSYRGHFPHGYTF.

The genes are TRBV7-9 and TRBJ2-2, with a tentative D call TRBD1 (6 bases). V was clipped by 3 bases and J by 6 bases, with 23 bases between them. CDR1 is SEHNR and CDR2 is FQNEAQ in the germline V gene (reference sequence). The CDR3 length is 18 residues. The CDR3 DNA reads TGTGCCAGCAGCTTGTCCCGGGACGGGACACCAATTCCCGGGGAGCTGTTTTTT. Its protein product is CASSLSRDGTPIPGELFF.

The chain couples TRBV25-1 to TRBJ1-5, with D possibly TRBD1 on 6 matching bases. Germline assignment: CDR1 MGHDK and CDR2 SYGVNS. This CDR3 region has 14 residues. V dropped 4 bases and J dropped 2 bases, with 9 bases sitting between them. Here the CDR3 DNA reads TGTGCCAGCAGTGCCAGGGGTGGCAATCAGCCCCAGCATTTT. This sequence encodes CASSARGGNQPQHF.

The genes are TRBV6-5 and TRBJ2-5; tentative D call: TRBD1 (6 bases). CDR3 length equals 15 residues. Germline V gene lookup returns CDR1 MNHEY and CDR2 SVGAGI. Deletions cut 2 bases from V and 7 bases from J, with 17 bases between. CDR3: CASSYNPTGQWTQYF. The CDR3 DNA follows: TGTGCCAGCAGTTACAATCCTACAGGGCAGTGGACCCAGTACTTC.

The V gene is TRBV2, the J gene TRBJ2-7; 8 nucleotides match TRBD1. The length of the CDR3 is 15 residues. The V and J ends lost 6 bases and 5 bases, in that order; junction bases with no gene match: 12. Germline V gives CDR1 SNHLY, CDR2 FYNNEI. CDR3 residues: CASSVRTRGQDEQYF. CDR3 coding DNA: TGTGCCAGCAGCGTCAGAACCAGGGGGCAAGACGAGCAGTACTTC.

The chain is built from TRBV27 and TRBJ1-1; TRBD1 aligns across 8 bases. The CDR3 length is 14 residues. The V gene's germline CDR1 is MNHEY and CDR2 SMNVEV (reference sequence). V was clipped by 2 bases and J by 7 bases; unmatched bases: 6. CDR3 protein: CASSLGQGSREAFF. As DNA, the CDR3 is TGTGCCAGCAGTTTAGGACAGGGAAGCCGTGAAGCTTTCTTT.

The rearrangement links TRBV25-1 to TRBJ2-5; D is possibly TRBD1 (6 bases). V was trimmed by 2 bases and J by 5 bases, leaving 15 bases between them. Germline V CDR1 and CDR2: MGHDK, SYGVNS. The CDR3 runs to 15 residues. The CDR3: CASSELRGDWETQYF. The CDR3 coding sequence is TGTGCCAGCAGTGAACTCAGGGGCGATTGGGAGACCCAGTACTTC.

This clone was seen a few times. The rearrangement links TRBV15 to TRBJ1-2; TRBD1 is a possible D gene (5 bases). There are 13 residues in the CDR3. The germline V gene encodes CDR1 LNHNV and CDR2 YYDKDF (reference sequence). V was pared by 1 base and J by 5 bases, with 8 bases between. Here the CDR3 reads CATSRGGGYGYTF. DNA for the CDR3: TGTGCCACCAGCAGAGGGGGGGGGTATGGCTACACCTTC.

The count of this clone is one. V usage is TRBV28 and J usage is TRBJ1-1; D remains unclear. The ends were cut back, 3 bases at V and 4 bases at J, with 12 bases in the middle. The CDR3 extends over 14 amino acids. Per the germline V gene, CDR1 is MDHEN and CDR2 is SYDVKM. The CDR3 nucleotides are TGTGCCAGCAGTTTTGAGGGTGAGAGCACTGAAGCTTTCTTT. The encoded protein is CASSFEGESTEAFF.

The gene calls are TRBV9 and TRBJ1-2; maybe TRBD1 (5 bases). The V and J ends lost 7 bases and 4 bases respectively, with 11 bases between them. The germline CDR1 and CDR2 sequences are SGDLS and YYNGEE. The CDR3 covers 12 residues. CDR3 DNA sequence: TGTGCCAGCTATACAGGAGTCTATGGCTACACCTTC. Protein product: CASYTGVYGYTF.